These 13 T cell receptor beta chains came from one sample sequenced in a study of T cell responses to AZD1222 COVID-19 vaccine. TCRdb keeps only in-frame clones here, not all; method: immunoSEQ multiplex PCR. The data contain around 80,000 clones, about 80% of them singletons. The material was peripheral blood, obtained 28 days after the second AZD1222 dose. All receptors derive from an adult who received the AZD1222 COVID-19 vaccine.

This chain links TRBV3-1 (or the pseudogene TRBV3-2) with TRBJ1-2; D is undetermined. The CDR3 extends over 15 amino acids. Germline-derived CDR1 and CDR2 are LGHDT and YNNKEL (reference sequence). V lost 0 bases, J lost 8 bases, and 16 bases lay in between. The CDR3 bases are TGTGCCAGCAGCCAAGAGGCGACCCCTCACCAGGGCTACACCTTC. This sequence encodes CASSQEATPHQGYTF.

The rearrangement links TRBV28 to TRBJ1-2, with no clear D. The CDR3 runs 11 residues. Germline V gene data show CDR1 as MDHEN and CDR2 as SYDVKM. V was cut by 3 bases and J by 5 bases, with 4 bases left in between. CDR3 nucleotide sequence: TGTGCCAGCAGTTTTAAGTATGGCTACACCTTC. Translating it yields CASSFKYGYTF.

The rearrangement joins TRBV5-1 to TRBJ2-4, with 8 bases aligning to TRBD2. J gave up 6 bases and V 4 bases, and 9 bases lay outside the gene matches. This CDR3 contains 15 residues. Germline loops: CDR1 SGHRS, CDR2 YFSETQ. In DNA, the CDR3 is TGCGCCAGCAGCCAAGGGGCGGGAGGAGGAAACATTCAGTACTTC. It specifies CASSQGAGGGNIQYF.

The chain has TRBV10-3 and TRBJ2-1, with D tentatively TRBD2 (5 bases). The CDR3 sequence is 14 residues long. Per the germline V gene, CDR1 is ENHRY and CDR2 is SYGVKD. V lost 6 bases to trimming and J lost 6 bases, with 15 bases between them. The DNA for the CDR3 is TGTGCCATCAGCCAGCTCAAGAGCGGCAATGAGCAGTTCTTC. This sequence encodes CAISQLKSGNEQFF.

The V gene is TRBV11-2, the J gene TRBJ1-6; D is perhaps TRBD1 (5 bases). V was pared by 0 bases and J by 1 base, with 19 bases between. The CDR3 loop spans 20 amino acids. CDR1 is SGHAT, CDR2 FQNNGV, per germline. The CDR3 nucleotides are TGTGCCAGCAGCTTAGATCTCGGGACCCGGAGGATTTCCTATAATTCACCCCTCCACTTT. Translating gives CASSLDLGTRRISYNSPLHF.

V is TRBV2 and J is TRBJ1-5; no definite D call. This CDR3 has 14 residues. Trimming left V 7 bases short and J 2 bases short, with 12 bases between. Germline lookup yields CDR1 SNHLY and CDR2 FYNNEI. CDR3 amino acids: CASTPLGGNQPQHF. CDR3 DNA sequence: TGTGCCAGCACCCCGCTAGGCGGCAATCAGCCCCAGCATTTT.

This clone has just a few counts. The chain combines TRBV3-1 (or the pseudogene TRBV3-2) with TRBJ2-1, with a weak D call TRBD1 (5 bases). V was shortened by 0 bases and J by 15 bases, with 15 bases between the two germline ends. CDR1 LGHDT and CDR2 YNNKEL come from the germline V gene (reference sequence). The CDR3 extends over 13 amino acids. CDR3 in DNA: TGTGCCAGCAGCCAAGATGGCCGACAGACGCCGTTCTTC. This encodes CASSQDGRQTPFF.

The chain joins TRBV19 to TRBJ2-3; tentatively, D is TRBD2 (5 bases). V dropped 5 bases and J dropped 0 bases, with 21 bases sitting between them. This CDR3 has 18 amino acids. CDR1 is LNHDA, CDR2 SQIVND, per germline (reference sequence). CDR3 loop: CASSPQAPAARSTDTQYF. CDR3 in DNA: TGTGCCAGTAGTCCTCAGGCCCCAGCGGCCAGGAGCACAGATACGCAGTATTTT.

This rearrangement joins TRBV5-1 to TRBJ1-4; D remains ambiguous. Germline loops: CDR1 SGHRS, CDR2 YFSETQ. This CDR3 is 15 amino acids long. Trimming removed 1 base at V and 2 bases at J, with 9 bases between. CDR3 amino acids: CASSLTTGTNEKLFF. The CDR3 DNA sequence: TGCGCCAGCAGCTTGACGACGGGCACTAATGAAAAACTGTTTTTT.

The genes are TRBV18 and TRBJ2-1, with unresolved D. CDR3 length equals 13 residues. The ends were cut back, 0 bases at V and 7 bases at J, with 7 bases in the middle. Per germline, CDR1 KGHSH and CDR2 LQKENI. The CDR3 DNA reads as TGTGCCAGCTCACCACCCAGCTTAAATGAGCAGTTCTTC. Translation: CASSPPSLNEQFF.

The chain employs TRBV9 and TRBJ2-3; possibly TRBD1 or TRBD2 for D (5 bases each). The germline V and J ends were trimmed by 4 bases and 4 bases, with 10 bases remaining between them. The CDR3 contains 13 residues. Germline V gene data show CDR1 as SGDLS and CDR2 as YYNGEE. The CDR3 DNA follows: TGTGCCAGCAGCCCTCTGGGGGCAGATACGCAGTATTTT. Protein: CASSPLGADTQYF. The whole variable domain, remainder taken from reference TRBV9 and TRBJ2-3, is DSGVTQTPKHLITATGQRVTLRCSPRSGDLSVYWYQQSLDQGLQFLIQYYNGEERAKGNILERFSAQQFPDLHSELNLSSLELGDSALYFCASSPLGADTQYFGPGTRLTVL.

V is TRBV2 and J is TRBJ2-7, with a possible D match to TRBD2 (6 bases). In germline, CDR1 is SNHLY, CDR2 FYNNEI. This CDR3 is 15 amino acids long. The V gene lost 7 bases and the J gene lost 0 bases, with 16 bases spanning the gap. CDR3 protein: CASNLRDGSSYEQYF. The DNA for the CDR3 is TGTGCCAGCAACCTCCGGGACGGGAGCTCCTACGAGCAGTACTTC.

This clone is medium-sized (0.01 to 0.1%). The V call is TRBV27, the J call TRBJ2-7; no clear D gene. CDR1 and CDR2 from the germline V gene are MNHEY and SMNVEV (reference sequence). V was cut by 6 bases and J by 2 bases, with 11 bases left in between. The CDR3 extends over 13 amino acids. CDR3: CASSYGRAYEQYF. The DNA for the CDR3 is TGTGCCAGCAGCTACGGACGGGCCTACGAGCAGTACTTC.